One sample yielded the 20 T cell receptor beta chains listed below, sequenced in a study of T-cell reconstitution after alpha-beta-depleted transplantation in children. Researchers prepared the TCRbeta library using unique molecular identifiers, the study reports. MiXCR, run by TCRdb on the PCR reads, gives a single entry per CDR3 protein. In the table there are 200,000 to 300,000 distinct CDR3 sequences, over 20% of which are singletons. The specimen comprised PBMCs, sampled before TCRalphabeta/CD19-depleted stem cell transplant. Every receptor here comes from a girl under 10 years old with Fanconi anemia, due to receive a stem cell transplant.

This chain joins TRBV20-1 and TRBJ2-5; D is unresolved. V dropped 6 bases and J dropped 7 bases, with 12 bases sitting between them. CDR1 is DFQATT and CDR2 is SNEGSKA in the germline V gene (reference sequence). The CDR3 loop spans 11 amino acids. CDR3 region: CSALARGTQYF. The CDR3 coding sequence is TGCAGTGCGCTGGCTAGAGGGACCCAGTACTTC.

In its sample, this clonotype was seen many times. V gene TRBV6-5 combines with J gene TRBJ1-5; D gene uncertain. Trimming took 0 bases from V and 7 from J, leaving 7 bases between them. The CDR3 totals 13 residues. From germline, CDR1 is MNHEY and CDR2 SVGAGI. The CDR3 DNA is TGTGCCAGCAGTTACTCGATCGCCCAGCCCCAGCATTTT. It specifies CASSYSIAQPQHF.

This clonotype was detected only once. The chain carries TRBV3-1 and TRBJ2-1; D gene unclear. Trimming pared 11 bases from V and 6 bases from J, leaving 23 bases between. CDR1 and CDR2 from the germline V gene are LGHDT and YNNKEL (reference sequence). The length of the CDR3 is 15 residues. CDR3 bases: TGTGCCTGCACCAAGCAGGTCAGCTCCACCAATGAGCAGTTCTTC. Translating gives CACTKQVSSTNEQFF.

The CDR3 nucleotides read TGTGCCAGCAGATTCGGACTAGCCGGGGAGACCCAGTACTTC. This codes for CASRFGLAGETQYF. The rearrangement uses TRBV6-2 or TRBV6-3 and TRBJ2-5; 8 bases agree with TRBD2. Germline V gene data show CDR1 as MNHEY and CDR2 as SVGEGT. The length of the CDR3 is 14 residues. Trimming cost V 6 bases and J 5 bases; bases outside gene matches: 8.

The sample holds many counts of this clonotype. The chain uses TRBV20-1 and TRBJ1-2; 9 bases are a match to TRBD1. V lost 4 bases and J lost 4; bases outside the gene matches: 10. This CDR3 region has 15 residues. The germline V gene has CDR1 DFQATT and CDR2 SNEGSKA (reference sequence). The CDR3 protein is CSATTDRGEGYGYTF. The CDR3, as DNA: TGCAGTGCTACGACCGACAGGGGGGAGGGCTATGGCTACACCTTC.

At least ten counts were recorded for this clonotype. CDR3 in DNA: TGCGCCAGCAGCTTGGTACGGACGGCAGGCCCCTACGAGCAGTACTTC. This translates into CASSLVRTAGPYEQYF. The J gene is TRBJ2-7, the V gene TRBV5-1; D call uncertain. Germline V gene data show CDR1 as SGHRS and CDR2 as YFSETQ. The V end lost 0 bases, the J end lost 2 bases, and 15 bases lay between the germline ends. The CDR3 runs to 16 residues.

This clonotype was detected only a few times. This chain connects TRBV12-3 or TRBV12-4 to TRBJ2-1; D possibly uses TRBD1 or TRBD2 (7 bases each). The CDR3 totals 15 residues. The V and J ends lost 3 bases and 4 bases respectively, with 13 bases between them. As DNA, the CDR3 is TGTGCCAGCAGTTTTAGGCAGGGGGGGTACAATGAGCAGTTCTTC. Residues: CASSFRQGGYNEQFF.

This clonotype was seen a few times. This chain uses TRBV20-1 with TRBJ2-7, with TRBD2 matching over 12 bases. Looked up from germline, CDR1 is DFQATT and CDR2 is SNEGSKA (reference sequence). V lost 4 bases and J lost 1; bases outside the gene matches: 11. This CDR3 contains 17 residues. In DNA, the CDR3 is TGCAGTGCTAAACCTCTTTTGCTAGCGGGAGGGTCCTACGAGCAGTACTTC. It encodes CSAKPLLLAGGSYEQYF.

The rearrangement links TRBV7-9 to TRBJ2-2, with D tentatively TRBD1 (5 bases). The CDR3 length is 16 residues. V shed 3 bases and J shed 7 bases, with 18 bases lying between them. Germline loops: CDR1 SEHNR, CDR2 FQNEAQ (reference sequence). In DNA, the CDR3 is TGTGCCAGCAGCTTTGGTCCCCAGGGAACACGCGGGGAGCTGTTTTTT. Translated, it gives CASSFGPQGTRGELFF.

This clonotype occurred a few times. This chain links TRBV9 with TRBJ2-3, with D possibly TRBD2 on 5 matching bases. The V and J ends lost 0 bases and 6 bases respectively, with 11 bases between them. CDR1 and CDR2 from the germline V gene are SGDLS and YYNGEE. The CDR3 consists of 14 residues. CDR3 region: CASSVDPKRDTQYF. The CDR3 bases are TGTGCCAGCAGCGTAGACCCGAAGCGGGATACGCAGTATTTT.

At least ten counts were recorded for this clonotype. The gene calls are TRBV29-1 and TRBJ1-1, with 10 bases fitting TRBD1. Germline loops: CDR1 SQVTM, CDR2 ANQGSEA. CDR3 length: 13 residues. The V gene end was trimmed by 4 bases and the J gene end by 4 bases; junction bases not matched to a gene: 3. The CDR3 nucleotides are TGCAGCGTTGGAGGGACAGGGGTCACTGAAGCTTTCTTT. Protein sequence: CSVGGTGVTEAFF.

This clonotype was counted ten times or more. This chain joins TRBV6-1 and TRBJ2-1, with 8 bases identical to TRBD2. This CDR3 contains 15 residues. Germline V gene sequence: CDR1 MNHNS, CDR2 SASEGT. J lost 0 bases, V lost 3 bases, and 1 base had no gene match. CDR3 in DNA: TGTGCCAGCAGTGACGGGGGGGTCTCCTACAATGAGCAGTTCTTC. Its protein is CASSDGGVSYNEQFF.

The J gene is TRBJ2-7, the V gene TRBV20-1, with D possibly matching TRBD2 (6 bases). The germline gives CDR1 DFQATT, CDR2 SNEGSKA (reference sequence). CDR3 length: 14 amino acids. V gave up 7 bases and J gave up 3 bases, with 19 bases separating them. The CDR3 DNA is TGCAGTGGCGTTCGGAGGGATAGTGACTACGAGCAGTACTTC. Protein sequence: CSGVRRDSDYEQYF.

In its sample, this clonotype was seen many times. The gene calls are TRBV15 and TRBJ2-3; TRBD1 agrees at 7 bases. The CDR3 has 15 residues. The V gene's germline CDR1 is LNHNV and CDR2 YYDKDF (reference sequence). V trimming: 5 bases; J trimming: 0 bases; junction bases outside the gene matches: 5. CDR3 coding DNA: TGTGCCACCAGCTCCGGGACAGCAAGCACAGATACGCAGTATTTT. Translated, it gives CATSSGTASTDTQYF.

The chain employs TRBV6-1 and TRBJ2-6, with D perhaps given as TRBD1 or TRBD2 (5 bases each). Trimming removed 6 bases from V and 0 bases from J, with 15 bases in between. Germline V gene sequence: CDR1 MNHNS, CDR2 SASEGT. The CDR3 sequence is 17 residues long. The CDR3 spells CASSPRSGSSGANVLTF. The CDR3 nucleotides read TGTGCCAGCAGCCCGCGATCAGGGAGCTCTGGGGCCAACGTCCTGACTTTC.

This clonotype was seen repeatedly, ten times or more. The CDR3 nucleotides read TGCAGTGCTAGGAGGGGGGTCGGACAAGAGACCCAGTACTTC. Residues: CSARRGVGQETQYF. The chain has TRBV20-1 and TRBJ2-5; D tentatively reads TRBD1 or TRBD2 (6 bases each). Germline CDR1 DFQATT, CDR2 SNEGSKA (reference sequence). CDR3 length: 14 amino acids. V dropped 3 bases and J dropped 2 bases, with 13 bases sitting between them.

This clonotype was detected a few times. This chain uses TRBV28 with TRBJ2-7; tentatively, D is TRBD2 (5 bases). This CDR3 region has 14 residues. In germline, CDR1 is MDHEN, CDR2 SYDVKM. Trimming pared 6 bases from V and 5 bases from J, leaving 17 bases between. DNA of the CDR3: TGTGCCAGCAGCTTAATTAAAGGACTGAACGAGCAGTACTTC. Amino acid sequence: CASSLIKGLNEQYF.

This clonotype has ten or more counts. V and J are TRBV28 and TRBJ2-5, with 9 nucleotides matching TRBD2. J gave up 4 bases and V 5 bases, and 5 bases lay outside the gene matches. This CDR3 has 14 amino acids. Germline V CDR1 and CDR2: MDHEN, SYDVKM. CDR3 loop: CASSLAGGLETQYF. The DNA of the CDR3 is TGTGCCAGCAGTCTGGCGGGGGGGCTAGAGACCCAGTACTTC.

The sample holds many counts of this clonotype. This chain links TRBV10-3 with TRBJ2-2, with D perhaps being TRBD1 or TRBD2 (5 bases each). The germline gives CDR1 ENHRY, CDR2 SYGVKD. V was cut by 5 bases and J by 6 bases, with 13 bases left in between. CDR3 size: 14 residues. In nucleotides, the CDR3 is TGTGCCATCAGTACTCGTCTGGGGGCCGGGGAGCTGTTTTTT. It translates to CAISTRLGAGELFF.

This clonotype was found many times. V and J are TRBV4-2 and TRBJ1-5, with D hard to call. Per the germline V gene, CDR1 is LGHNA and CDR2 is YNFKEQ. V gave up 0 bases and J gave up 0 bases, with 12 bases separating them. There are 17 residues in the CDR3. CDR3 loop: CASSQDRTVYSNQPQHF. The DNA for the CDR3 is TGTGCCAGCAGCCAAGATCGCACAGTTTATAGCAATCAGCCCCAGCATTTT.